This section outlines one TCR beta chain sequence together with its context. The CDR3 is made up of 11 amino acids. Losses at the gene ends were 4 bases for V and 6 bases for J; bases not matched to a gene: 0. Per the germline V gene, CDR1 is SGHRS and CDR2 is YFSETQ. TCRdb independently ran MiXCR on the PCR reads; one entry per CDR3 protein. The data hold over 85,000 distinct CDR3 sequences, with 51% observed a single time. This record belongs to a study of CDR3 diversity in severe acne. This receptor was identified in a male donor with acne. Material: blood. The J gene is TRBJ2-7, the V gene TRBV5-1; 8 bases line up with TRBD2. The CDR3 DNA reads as TGCGCCAGCAGCCGGGGGGGCGAGCAGTACTTC. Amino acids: CASSRGGEQYF.